Listed below are T cell receptor beta chains from one sample, sequenced in a study of shared clonotypes between healthy human individuals. Profiled with immunoSEQ multiplex PCR; TCRdb holds only in-frame clones, not every one. The sample carries over 750,000 clones, about 96% recorded once. The material sequenced was naive CD8+ T cells sorted from blood. Receptors originate from a man aged 30 to 39 in good health. CDR3s include the opening cysteine and the closing phenylalanine or tryptophan. The D gene is left open where the match is weak.

V: TRBV9
D: TRBD1
J: TRBJ1-1
CDR3: CASSGSRRDSNTEAFF

V: TRBV10-2
D: NA
J: TRBJ2-5
CDR3: CATRDHETQYF

V: TRBV20-1
D: NA
J: TRBJ1-2
CDR3: CSARVDYGYTF

V: TRBV19
D: NA
J: TRBJ2-7
CDR3: CASRAGGAYEQYF

V: TRBV9
D: NA
J: TRBJ1-2
CDR3: CASSRHDGYTF

V: TRBV7-9
D: NA
J: TRBJ2-5
CDR3: CASSLLMVRETQYF

V: TRBV6-6
D: TRBD1
J: TRBJ1-1
CDR3: CASSYRTGGSTEAFF

V: TRBV11-2
D: TRBD2
J: TRBJ2-3
CDR3: CASSLDTWSGSDTDTQYF

V: TRBV9
D: TRBD2
J: TRBJ2-7
CDR3: CASSVAASGSYEQYF

V: TRBV29-1
D: NA
J: TRBJ1-2
CDR3: CSVVVRYGYTF

V: TRBV7-7
D: NA
J: TRBJ2-1
CDR3: CASSLTGDRNEQFF

V: TRBV11-2
D: NA
J: TRBJ2-2
CDR3: CASSLANTGELFF

V: TRBV7-9
D: NA
J: TRBJ2-7
CDR3: CASSSGHHRGRGEQYF

V: TRBV5-4
D: TRBD2
J: TRBJ2-1
CDR3: CASSPGGLAKFF

V: TRBV9
D: TRBD1
J: TRBJ1-2
CDR3: CASSGQTGGEYGYTF

V: TRBV5-4
D: NA
J: TRBJ2-3
CDR3: CASSLAGYTDTQYF

V: TRBV6-5
D: NA
J: TRBJ2-7
CDR3: CASSYSLGGGFYEQYF

V: TRBV5-6
D: NA
J: TRBJ2-7
CDR3: CASSLAAVYEQYF

V: TRBV9
D: NA
J: TRBJ2-7
CDR3: CASSPRSSYEQYF

V: TRBV7-2
D: TRBD2
J: TRBJ2-3
CDR3: CASSFPSGETTSTDTQYF

V: TRBV27
D: NA
J: TRBJ2-1
CDR3: CASRRKAAYNEQFF

V: TRBV30
D: NA
J: TRBJ2-1
CDR3: CAWGRLDNEQFF

V: TRBV29-1
D: NA
J: TRBJ2-7
CDR3: CSARDGQNIEQYF

V: TRBV15
D: TRBD2
J: TRBJ2-7
CDR3: CATSGISTSGAFEQYF

V: TRBV5-4
D: TRBD1
J: TRBJ2-5
CDR3: CASSGGSTGFRETQYF

V: TRBV13
D: NA
J: TRBJ1-3
CDR3: CASSSSGGTKLFPIYF

V: TRBV7-9
D: NA
J: TRBJ2-2
CDR3: CASSLGQGETGELFF

V: TRBV15
D: TRBD2
J: TRBJ2-3
CDR3: CATEASGSTDTQYF

V: TRBV5-4
D: NA
J: TRBJ1-1
CDR3: CASSFQGGTEAFF

V: TRBV7-2
D: TRBD1
J: TRBJ2-7
CDR3: CASSPRQGYEQYF

V: TRBV7-9
D: NA
J: TRBJ2-3
CDR3: CASSLLGEGDTQYF

V: TRBV27
D: NA
J: TRBJ1-5
CDR3: CASSLGGLSNQPQHF

V: TRBV4-3
D: NA
J: TRBJ2-3
CDR3: CASSQAKGGTDTQYF

V: TRBV13
D: NA
J: TRBJ2-5
CDR3: CASSSRTGQYF

V: TRBV9
D: NA
J: TRBJ2-6
CDR3: CASSVAASGANVLTF

V: TRBV5-1
D: NA
J: TRBJ2-7
CDR3: CASSYMGGTYEQYF